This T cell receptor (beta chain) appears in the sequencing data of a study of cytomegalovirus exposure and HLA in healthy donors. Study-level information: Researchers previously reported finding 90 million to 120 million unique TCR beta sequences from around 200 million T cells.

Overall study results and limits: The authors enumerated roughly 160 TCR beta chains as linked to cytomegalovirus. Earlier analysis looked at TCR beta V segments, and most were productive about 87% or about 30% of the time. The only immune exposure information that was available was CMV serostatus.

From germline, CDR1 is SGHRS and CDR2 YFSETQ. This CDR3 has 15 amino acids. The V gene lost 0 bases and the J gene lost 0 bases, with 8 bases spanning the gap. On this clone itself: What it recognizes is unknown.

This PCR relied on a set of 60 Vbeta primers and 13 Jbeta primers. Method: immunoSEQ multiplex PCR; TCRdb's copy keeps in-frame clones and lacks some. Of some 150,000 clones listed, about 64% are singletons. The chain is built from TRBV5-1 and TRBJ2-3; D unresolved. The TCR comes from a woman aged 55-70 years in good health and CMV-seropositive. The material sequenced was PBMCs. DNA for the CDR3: TGCGCCAGCAGCTTGGCGCGGAGCAGCACAGATACGCAGTATTTT. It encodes CASSLARSSTDTQYF.